Below are 7 T cell receptor beta chains sequenced from a single sample in a study of human T cells and chemical hapten exposure. TCRdb called the RACE reads again in MiXCR, with one record for every CDR3 protein. The repertoire has under 450,000 distinct CDR3 sequences, about 6.3% of them found once; the top ten carry roughly 5.4%. Noted time point: patch test 2, 6 weeks after DPC sensitization. The treatment was: therapeutic diphenylcyclopropenone sensitization with weekly scalp DPC. The source material was whole blood, sampled in connection with sensitization to the hapten diphenylcyclopropenone (DPC). The source of these receptors is a woman aged 18-30 years with alopecia areata. Some clones in this sample may be carry-over from other donors' samples.

The J gene is TRBJ2-7, the V gene TRBV5-1; 7 positions match TRBD2. The ends lost 0 bases at V and 2 bases at J; junction bases unmatched: 2. Germline V gives CDR1 SGHRS, CDR2 YFSETQ. This CDR3 region has 14 residues. The CDR3 here is CASSLALAAYEQYF. The CDR3, as DNA: TGCGCCAGCAGCTTGGCCCTAGCGGCCTACGAGCAGTACTTC. The full variable domain, completed using reference TRBV5-1 and TRBJ2-7, is KAGVTQTPRYLIKTRGQQVTLSCSPISGHRSVSWYQQTPGQGLQFLFEYFSETQRNKGNFPGRFSGRQFSNSRSEMNVSTLELGDSALYLCASSLALAAYEQYFGPGTRLTVT.

This chain joins TRBV7-9 and TRBJ1-4, with D possibly matching TRBD1 (5 bases). Trimming pared 3 bases from V and 8 bases from J, leaving 10 bases between. The CDR3 covers 13 residues. Germline CDR1 SEHNR, CDR2 FQNEAQ (reference sequence). CDR3 residues: CASSFWGEEKLFF. Here the CDR3 DNA reads TGTGCCAGCAGCTTTTGGGGGGAAGAAAAACTGTTTTTT.

This clonotype was counted at least ten times. V gene TRBV15 combines with J gene TRBJ2-7; no clear D. The CDR3 consists of 15 residues. The ends were cut back, 1 base at V and 0 bases at J, with 10 bases in the middle. Per the germline V gene, CDR1 is LNHNV and CDR2 is YYDKDF (reference sequence). CDR3 nucleotides: TGTGCCACCAGCAGAGTACATCGGAGCTCCTACGAGCAGTACTTC. Translated: CATSRVHRSSYEQYF.

This clonotype was detected ten times or more. The chain joins TRBV4-3 to TRBJ1-1, with D possibly TRBD1 on 5 matching bases. This CDR3 contains 14 residues. The V gene's germline CDR1 is LGHNA and CDR2 YSLEER. V was trimmed by 2 bases and J by 5 bases, leaving 12 bases between them. The CDR3 here is CASSQIREDTEAFF. In nucleotides, the CDR3 is TGCGCCAGCAGCCAAATCAGGGAGGATACTGAAGCTTTCTTT.

This clonotype occurred many times. This rearrangement joins TRBV10-3 to TRBJ1-3; unclear D gene. V was cut by 4 bases and J by 8 bases, with 9 bases left in between. This CDR3 spans 12 amino acids. The V gene's germline CDR1 is ENHRY and CDR2 SYGVKD. In DNA form, the CDR3 reads TGTGCCATCAGTGGAGGGCGAGACACCATATATTTT. This encodes CAISGGRDTIYF.

This clonotype came up many times. The chain joins TRBV6-6 to TRBJ1-3; D gene unclear. Trimming took off 7 bases at V and 0 bases at J, with 7 bases between the two ends. CDR1 is MNHNY, CDR2 SVGAGI, per germline (reference sequence). This CDR3 spans 13 amino acids. The CDR3 coding sequence is TGTGCCAGCAAACAAAGCTCTGGAAACACCATATATTTT. This encodes CASKQSSGNTIYF.

This clonotype was picked up a small number of times. J is TRBJ1-5 and V is TRBV4-2; D is possibly TRBD1 (5 bases). The length of the CDR3 is 14 residues. The germline CDR1 and CDR2 sequences are LGHNA and YNFKEQ. The V and J ends lost 5 bases and 5 bases respectively, with 13 bases between them. The CDR3 nucleotides read TGTGCCAGCAGCGCACAGGTCGAGTATCAGCCCCAGCATTTT. It encodes CASSAQVEYQPQHF.